The rows below give T cell receptor beta chains drawn from one sample of a study of blood T cell repertoires in COVID-19. The protocol was immunoSEQ multiplex PCR, while the TCRdb copy is restricted to in-frame clones and leaves out a portion. The profile shows about 120,000 clones, nearly 90% of them singletons. Sequenced input: peripheral blood. The receptors derive from a woman between 55 and 75 years old with COVID-19, enrolled during active disease. CDR3s include the opening cysteine and the closing phenylalanine or tryptophan. The D gene is left open where the match is weak.

TRBV19 . CASTSTDTQYF
TRBV11-2 . CASSLAGIYNEQFF
TRBV5-1 TRBD1 CASSLGGTGFYEQYF
TRBV19 TRBD1 CASSKSPGQVITEAFF
TRBV5-6 TRBD1 CASSPSGQGADNSPLHF
TRBV5-1 . CASSIRVVGEQFF
TRBV15 . CATNRGGVDTEAFF
TRBV7-9 TRBD2 CASSLARQRGVQETQYF
TRBV11-2 TRBD1 CASSTGQGIHNEQFF
TRBV5-5 . CASKSLPGLTNTEAFF
TRBV5-1 TRBD1 CASSSGDRHEQYF
TRBV4-3 TRBD2 CASSQGGSLYNEQFF